The 3 T cell receptor beta chains listed next were all sequenced from one sample in a study of blood T cell repertoires in COVID-19. Profiled with immunoSEQ multiplex PCR; TCRdb holds only in-frame clones, not every one. The sample has some 98,000 clones, 70% to 85% seen once. The material sequenced was peripheral blood. These receptors came from an older man with active or convalescent COVID-19.

CDR3 nucleotide sequence: TGTGCCAGTTCCCGCTCACAGGGTTGGGACACTGAAGCTTTCTTT. Translated: CASSRSQGWDTEAFF. The J gene is TRBJ1-1, the V gene TRBV19, with D tentatively TRBD1 (6 bases). The CDR3 is made up of 15 amino acids. Germline-derived CDR1 and CDR2 are LNHDA and SQIVND (reference sequence). Trimming took off 8 bases at V and 3 bases at J, with 19 bases between the two ends.

The rearrangement uses TRBV4-1 and TRBJ2-3, with TRBD1 identical over 9 bases. The CDR3 covers 16 residues. The germline V gene has CDR1 MGHRA and CDR2 YSYEKL. The ends lost 0 bases at V and 5 bases at J; junction bases unmatched: 6. The CDR3 nucleotides are TGCGCCAGCAGCCAAGAGGGACAGGGTATAAGAGATACGCAGTATTTT. It codes for CASSQEGQGIRDTQYF.

This chain connects TRBV28 to TRBJ2-3, with 12 bases identical to TRBD1. Germline values: CDR1 MDHEN, CDR2 SYDVKM. The CDR3 is 15 amino acids. Trimming cost V 6 bases and J 5 bases; bases outside gene matches: 6. The DNA for the CDR3 is TGTGCCAGCAGGGGGGACAGGGGGCATCGAGATACGCAGTATTTT. Residues: CASRGDRGHRDTQYF.